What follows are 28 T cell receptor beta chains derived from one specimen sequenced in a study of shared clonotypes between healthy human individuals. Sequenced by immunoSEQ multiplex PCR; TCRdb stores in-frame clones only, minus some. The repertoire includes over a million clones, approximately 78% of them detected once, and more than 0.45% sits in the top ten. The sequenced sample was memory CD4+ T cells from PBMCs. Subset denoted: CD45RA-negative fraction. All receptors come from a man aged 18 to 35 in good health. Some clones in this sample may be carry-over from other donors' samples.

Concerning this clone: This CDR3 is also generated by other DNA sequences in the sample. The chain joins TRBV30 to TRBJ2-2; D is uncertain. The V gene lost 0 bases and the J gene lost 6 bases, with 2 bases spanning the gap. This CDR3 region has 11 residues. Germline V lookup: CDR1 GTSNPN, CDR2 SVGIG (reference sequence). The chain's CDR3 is CAWSVAGELFF. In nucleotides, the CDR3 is TGTGCCTGGAGTGTGGCCGGGGAGCTGTTTTTT.

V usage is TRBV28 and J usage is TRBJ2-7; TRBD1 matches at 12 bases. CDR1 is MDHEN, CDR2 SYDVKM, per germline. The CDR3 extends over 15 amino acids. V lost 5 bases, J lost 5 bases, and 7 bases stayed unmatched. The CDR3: CASSTAGTGGDEQYF. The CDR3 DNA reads TGTGCCAGCAGTACTGCCGGGACAGGGGGCGACGAGCAGTACTTC.

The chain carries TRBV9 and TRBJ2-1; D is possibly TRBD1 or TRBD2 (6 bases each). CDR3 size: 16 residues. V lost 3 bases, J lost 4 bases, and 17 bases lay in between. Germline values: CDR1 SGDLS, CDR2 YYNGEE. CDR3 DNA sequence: TGTGCCAGCAGCGGGGGGGCAGGCGGCAGATACAATGAGCAGTTCTTC. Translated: CASSGGAGGRYNEQFF.

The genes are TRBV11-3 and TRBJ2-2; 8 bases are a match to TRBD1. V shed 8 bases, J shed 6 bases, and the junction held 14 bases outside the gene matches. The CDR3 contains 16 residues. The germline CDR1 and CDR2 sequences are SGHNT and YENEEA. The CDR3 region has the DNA TGTGCCAGCTCAGGCAGGGGGCCCCATTTTCCCGGGGAGCTGTTTTTT. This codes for CASSGRGPHFPGELFF.

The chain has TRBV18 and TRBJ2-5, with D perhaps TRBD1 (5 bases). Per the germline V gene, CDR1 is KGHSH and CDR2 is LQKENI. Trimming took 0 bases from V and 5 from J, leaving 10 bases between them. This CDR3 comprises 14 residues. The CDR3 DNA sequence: TGTGCCAGCTCACCACCCCAGGGTTTGGAGACCCAGTACTTC. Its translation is CASSPPQGLETQYF.

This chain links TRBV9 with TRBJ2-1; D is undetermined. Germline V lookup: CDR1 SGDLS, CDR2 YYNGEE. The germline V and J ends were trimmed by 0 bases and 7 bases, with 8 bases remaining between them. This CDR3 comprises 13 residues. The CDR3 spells CASSVGMGNEQFF. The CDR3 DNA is TGTGCCAGCAGCGTAGGGATGGGGAATGAGCAGTTCTTC.

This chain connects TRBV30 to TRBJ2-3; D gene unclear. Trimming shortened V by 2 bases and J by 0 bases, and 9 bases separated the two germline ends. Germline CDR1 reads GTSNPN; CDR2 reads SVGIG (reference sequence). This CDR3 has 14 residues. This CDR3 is CAWSLRRSTDTQYF. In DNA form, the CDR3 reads TGTGCCTGGAGTTTACGGAGAAGCACAGATACGCAGTATTTT.

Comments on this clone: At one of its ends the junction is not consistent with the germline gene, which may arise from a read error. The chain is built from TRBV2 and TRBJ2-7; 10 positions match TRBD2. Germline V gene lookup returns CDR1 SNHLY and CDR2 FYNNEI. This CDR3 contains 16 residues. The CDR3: CASREGLASGSYEQYF. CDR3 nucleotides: TGTGCCAGCAGGGAAGGTTTAGCTAGCGGGAGTTACGAGCAGTACTTC.

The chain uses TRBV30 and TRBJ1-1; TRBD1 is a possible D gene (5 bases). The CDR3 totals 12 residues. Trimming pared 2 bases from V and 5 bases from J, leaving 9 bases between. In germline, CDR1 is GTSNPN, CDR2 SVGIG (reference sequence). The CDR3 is CAWSLGRTEAFF. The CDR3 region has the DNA TGTGCCTGGAGTCTGGGGCGGACTGAAGCTTTCTTT.

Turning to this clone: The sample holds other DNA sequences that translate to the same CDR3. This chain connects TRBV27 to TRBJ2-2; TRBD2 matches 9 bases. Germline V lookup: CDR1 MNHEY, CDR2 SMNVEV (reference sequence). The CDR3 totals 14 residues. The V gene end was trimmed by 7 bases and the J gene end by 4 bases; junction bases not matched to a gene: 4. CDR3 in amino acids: CASKGLAFTGELFF. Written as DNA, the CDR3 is TGTGCCAGCAAGGGACTAGCCTTCACCGGGGAGCTGTTTTTT.

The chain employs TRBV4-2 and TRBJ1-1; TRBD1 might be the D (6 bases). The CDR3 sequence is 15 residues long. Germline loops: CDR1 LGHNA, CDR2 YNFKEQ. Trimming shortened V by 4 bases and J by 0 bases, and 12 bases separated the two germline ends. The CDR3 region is CASSPTQGMNTEAFF. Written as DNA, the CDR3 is TGTGCCAGCAGCCCAACCCAGGGGATGAACACTGAAGCTTTCTTT.

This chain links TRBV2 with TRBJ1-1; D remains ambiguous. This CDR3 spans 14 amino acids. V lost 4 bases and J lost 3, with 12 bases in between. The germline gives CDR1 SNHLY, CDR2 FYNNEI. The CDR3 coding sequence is TGTGCCAGCAGTGTCGCGTGGAAGGACACTGAAGCTTTCTTT. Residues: CASSVAWKDTEAFF. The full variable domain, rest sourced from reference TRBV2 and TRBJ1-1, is EPEVTQTPSHQVTQMGQEVILRCVPISNHLYFYWYRQILGQKVEFLVSFYNNEISEKSEIFDDQFSVERPDGSNFTLKIRSTKLEDSAMYFCASSVAWKDTEAFFGQGTRLTVV.

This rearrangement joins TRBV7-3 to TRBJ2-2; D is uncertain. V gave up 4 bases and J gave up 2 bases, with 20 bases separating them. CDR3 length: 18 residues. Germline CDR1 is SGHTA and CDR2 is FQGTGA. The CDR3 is CASSSLKRLGSNTGELFF. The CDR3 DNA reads TGTGCCAGCAGCTCCCTAAAGCGTTTAGGCAGTAACACCGGGGAGCTGTTTTTT.

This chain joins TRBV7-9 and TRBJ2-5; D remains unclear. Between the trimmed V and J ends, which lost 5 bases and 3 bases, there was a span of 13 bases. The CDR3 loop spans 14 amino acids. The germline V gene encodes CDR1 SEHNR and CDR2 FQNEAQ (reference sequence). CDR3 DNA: TGTGCCAGCAGCCCCCGGGTGGGCAAAGAGACCCAGTACTTC. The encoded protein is CASSPRVGKETQYF.

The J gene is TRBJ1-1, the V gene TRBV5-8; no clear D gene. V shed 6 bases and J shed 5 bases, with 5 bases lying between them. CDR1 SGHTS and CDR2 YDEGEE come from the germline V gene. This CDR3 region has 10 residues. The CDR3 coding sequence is TGTGCCAGCACTCGGACTGAAGCTTTCTTT. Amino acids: CASTRTEAFF.

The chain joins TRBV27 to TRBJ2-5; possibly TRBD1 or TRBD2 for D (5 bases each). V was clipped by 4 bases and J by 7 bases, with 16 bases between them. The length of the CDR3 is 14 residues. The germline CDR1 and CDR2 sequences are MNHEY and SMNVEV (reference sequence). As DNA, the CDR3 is TGTGCCAGCAGTTCGAGGAGAGGGGTCTGGACCCAGTACTTC. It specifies CASSSRRGVWTQYF.

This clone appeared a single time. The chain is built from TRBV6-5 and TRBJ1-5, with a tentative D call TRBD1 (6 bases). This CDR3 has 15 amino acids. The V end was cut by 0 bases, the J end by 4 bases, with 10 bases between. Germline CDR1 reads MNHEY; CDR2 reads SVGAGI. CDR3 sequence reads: CASSYSSRGNQPQHF. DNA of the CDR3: TGTGCCAGCAGTTACTCGAGCAGGGGAAATCAGCCCCAGCATTTT.

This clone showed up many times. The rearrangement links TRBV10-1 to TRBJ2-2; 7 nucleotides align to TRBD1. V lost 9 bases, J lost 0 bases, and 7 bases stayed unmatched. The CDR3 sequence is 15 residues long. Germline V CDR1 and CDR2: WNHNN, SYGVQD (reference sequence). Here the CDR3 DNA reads TGCGCCAGGAGAGGGACAGAAGCGAACACCGGGGAGCTGTTTTTT. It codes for CARRGTEANTGELFF.

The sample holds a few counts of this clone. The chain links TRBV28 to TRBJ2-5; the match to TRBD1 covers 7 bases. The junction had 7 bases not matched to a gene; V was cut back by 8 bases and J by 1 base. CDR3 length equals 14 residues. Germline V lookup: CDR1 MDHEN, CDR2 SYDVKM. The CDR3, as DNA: TGTGCCAGCGGCGAGGCAGGGGGCCAAGAGACCCAGTACTTC. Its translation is CASGEAGGQETQYF.

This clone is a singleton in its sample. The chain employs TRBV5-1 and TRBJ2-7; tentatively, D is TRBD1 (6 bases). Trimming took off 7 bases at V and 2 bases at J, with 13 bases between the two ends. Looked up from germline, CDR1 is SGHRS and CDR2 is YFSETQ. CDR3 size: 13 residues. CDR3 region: CASGKGQAYEQYF. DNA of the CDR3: TGCGCCAGCGGTAAGGGACAAGCCTACGAGCAGTACTTC.

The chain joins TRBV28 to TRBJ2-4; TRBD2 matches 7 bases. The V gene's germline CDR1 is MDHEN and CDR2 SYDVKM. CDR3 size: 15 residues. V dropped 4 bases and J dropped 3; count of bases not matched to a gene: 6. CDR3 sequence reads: CASSSPLAVKNIQYF. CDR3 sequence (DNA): TGTGCCAGCAGTTCACCTCTAGCGGTCAAAAACATTCAGTACTTC.

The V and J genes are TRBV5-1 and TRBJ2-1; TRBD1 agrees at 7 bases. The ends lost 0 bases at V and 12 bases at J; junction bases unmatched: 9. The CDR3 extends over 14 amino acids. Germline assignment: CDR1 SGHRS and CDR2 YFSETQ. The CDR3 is CASSLGDITGAQFF. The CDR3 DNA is TGCGCCAGCAGCTTGGGGGACATCACAGGGGCGCAGTTCTTC.

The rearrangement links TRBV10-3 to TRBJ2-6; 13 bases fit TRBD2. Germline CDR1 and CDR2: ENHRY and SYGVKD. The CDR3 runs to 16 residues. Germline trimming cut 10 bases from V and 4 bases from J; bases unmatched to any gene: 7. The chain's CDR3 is CATSGTSGTGANVLTF. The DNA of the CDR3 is TGTGCCACCTCCGGGACTAGCGGGACCGGGGCCAACGTCCTGACTTTC.

The CDR3, as DNA: TGTGCCAGCAGCCCCGACAGACCTAATCAGCCCCAGCATTTT. Its protein is CASSPDRPNQPQHF. The rearrangement joins TRBV28 to TRBJ1-5, with D possibly TRBD1 on 5 matching bases. The CDR3 spans 14 residues. CDR1 and CDR2 from the germline V gene are MDHEN and SYDVKM. V was cut by 6 bases and J by 4 bases, with 13 bases left in between.

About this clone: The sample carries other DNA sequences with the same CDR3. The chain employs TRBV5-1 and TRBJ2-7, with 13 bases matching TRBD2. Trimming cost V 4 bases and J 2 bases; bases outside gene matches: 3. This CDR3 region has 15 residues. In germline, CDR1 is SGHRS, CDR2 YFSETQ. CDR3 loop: CASSLGTSGTYEQYF. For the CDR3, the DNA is TGCGCCAGCAGCCTTGGGACTAGCGGGACCTACGAGCAGTACTTC.

This chain's CDR3 is CASSGGPRNEQFF. Here the CDR3 DNA reads TGTGCCAGCAGTGGAGGGCCGCGCAATGAGCAGTTCTTC. The rearrangement uses TRBV2 and TRBJ2-1; tentatively, D is TRBD2 (5 bases). CDR3 length equals 13 residues. The ends were cut back, 4 bases at V and 6 bases at J, with 10 bases in the middle. The germline CDR1 and CDR2 sequences are SNHLY and FYNNEI.

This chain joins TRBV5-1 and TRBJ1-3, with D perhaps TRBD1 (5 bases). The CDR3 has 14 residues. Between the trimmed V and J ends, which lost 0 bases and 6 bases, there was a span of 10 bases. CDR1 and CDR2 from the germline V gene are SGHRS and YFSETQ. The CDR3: CASSLGQGENTIYF. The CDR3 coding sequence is TGCGCCAGCAGCTTGGGGCAGGGAGAAAACACCATATATTTT. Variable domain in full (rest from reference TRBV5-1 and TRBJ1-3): KAGVTQTPRYLIKTRGQQVTLSCSPISGHRSVSWYQQTPGQGLQFLFEYFSETQRNKGNFPGRFSGRQFSNSRSEMNVSTLELGDSALYLCASSLGQGENTIYFGEGSWLTVV.

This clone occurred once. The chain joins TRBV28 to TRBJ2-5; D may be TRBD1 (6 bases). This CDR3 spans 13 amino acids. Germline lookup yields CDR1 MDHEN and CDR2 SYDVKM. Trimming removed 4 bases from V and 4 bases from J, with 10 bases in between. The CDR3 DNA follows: TGTGCCAGCAGTTCGGGACAAATAGAGACCCAGTACTTC. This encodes CASSSGQIETQYF.